This TCR beta chain emerged from a study of T cell changes during pregnancy in multiple sclerosis. Assay used: immunoSEQ multiplex PCR; TCRdb lists only in-frame clones, some missing. The repertoire holds tens of thousands of clones, with approximately 92% as singletons. Germline V gene sequence: CDR1 MDHEN, CDR2 SYDVKM. The CDR3 contains 15 residues. V lost 6 bases, J lost 5 bases, and 17 bases lay in between. The receptor's source is a female donor in good health, enrolled as a control in a pregnancy study. The rearrangement joins TRBV28 to TRBJ1-5; possible D gene TRBD1, 6 bases. The input for sequencing was peripheral blood, taken in the third trimester of pregnancy. Here the CDR3 reads CASSLGQGFDQPQHF. CDR3 nucleotides: TGTGCCAGCAGCCTAGGGCAGGGGTTCGATCAGCCCCAGCATTTT. Based on the CDR3 plus reference TRBV28 and TRBJ1-5, the full variable domain is DVKVTQSSRYLVKRTGEKVFLECVQDMDHENMFWYRQDPGLGLRLIYFSYDVKMKEKGDIPEGYSVSREKKERFSLILESASTNQTSMYLCASSLGQGFDQPQHFGDGTRLSIL.